The rows below give T cell receptor beta chains drawn from one sample of a study of stem cell transplantation in POMP-related autoinflammatory disease. Profiled with immunoSEQ multiplex PCR; TCRdb holds only in-frame clones, not every one. The sample lists roughly 70,000 clones; about nine tenths were seen once. Sample: CD4+ T cells from PBMCs, taken after stem cell transplantation. These receptors were taken from a human patient with POMP-related autoinflammation and immune dysregulation (PRAID). Some T cells may be graft donor cells. Each CDR3 is given with its conserved first and last residue. The order of the fields is V gene, CDR3 protein.

TRBV28	CASSFQGFETQYF
TRBV28	CASSPTTQIYRSPLHF
TRBV6-5	CASRPGSDGYTF
TRBV9	CASSVEPAGPYEQYF
TRBV5-1	CASSLDSGLSSYEQYF
TRBV28	CASSLVPGQSGEKLFF
TRBV5-1	CASSLAQETQYF
TRBV4-2	CASSQDSGNTEAFF
TRBV19	CASSTLRGPDTQYF
TRBV5-4	CASSLGGTGFYEQYF
TRBV4-1	CASSQERRHLNTEAFF
TRBV5-1	CASSYLPAGVETQYF
TRBV2	CASTRSRLSDHYNSPLHF
TRBV6-5	CASIRPGQTDTQYF
TRBV28	CASSLGTGGYQPQHF
TRBV7-9	CASSIQPRGSTNEKLFF
TRBV5-1	CASSFIGTGARRGANYGYTF
TRBV6-5	CASSHTGELFF
TRBV5-1	CASSNRIGGAVDTQYF
TRBV20-1	CGILGDDTQYF
TRBV4-1	CASSQEQGASGAFF
TRBV24-1	CATSETRGGYYTGELFF
TRBV28	CASSFVGGPQHF
TRBV7-8	CASSSRTGTGFYRGSGNTIYF
TRBV27	CASSLRPGGGEAFF
TRBV10-3	CAISGLAGVTNNEQFF
TRBV29-1	CSVEDRNGDTEAFF
TRBV6-2/TRBV6-3	CASSPGAGIADTQYF
TRBV5-1	CASSLYGLMNTEAFF
TRBV7-2	CASSQAGGGPSGELFF
TRBV27	CASSSLAGSWEQYF
TRBV28	CASSPGTPRSYEQYF
TRBV5-1	CASSLLSNSPLHF
TRBV6-5	CASSSNTGTGTYEQYF
TRBV12-5	CASGLWAGGSYEQYF
TRBV5-4	CASSPKGTGGYEQYF
TRBV2	CASTQQGLTEAFF